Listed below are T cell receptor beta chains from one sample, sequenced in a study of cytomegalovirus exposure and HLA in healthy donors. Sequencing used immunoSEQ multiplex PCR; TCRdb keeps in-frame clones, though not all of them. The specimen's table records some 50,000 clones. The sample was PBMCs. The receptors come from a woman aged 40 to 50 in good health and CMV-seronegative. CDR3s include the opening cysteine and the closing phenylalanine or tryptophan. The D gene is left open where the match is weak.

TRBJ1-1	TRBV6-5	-	CASSYSRVWNTEAFF	TGTGCCAGCAGTTACTCCCGGGTTTGGAACACTGAAGCTTTCTTT
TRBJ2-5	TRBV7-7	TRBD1	CASSQGTVQENQYF	TGTGCCAGCAGCCAGGGGACAGTCCAAGAGAACCAGTACTTC
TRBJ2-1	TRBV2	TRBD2	CASSATSGYNEQFF	TGTGCCAGCAGTGCTACTAGCGGGTACAATGAGCAGTTCTTC
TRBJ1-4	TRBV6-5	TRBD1	CASATGFANEKLFF	TGTGCCAGCGCGACAGGGTTCGCTAATGAAAAACTGTTTTTT
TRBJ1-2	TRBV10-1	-	CASSRTAYRGYTF	TGCGCCAGCAGCCGGACAGCCTACCGGGGCTACACCTTC
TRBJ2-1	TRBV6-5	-	CASSYDQGSYNEQFF	TGTGCCAGCAGTTACGATCAGGGGTCCTACAATGAGCAGTTCTTC
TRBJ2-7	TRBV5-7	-	CASSLWREPYEQYF	TGTGCCAGCAGCTTGTGGAGGGAGCCCTACGAGCAGTACTTC
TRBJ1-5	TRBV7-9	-	CASSPQGGGNQPQHF	TGTGCCAGCAGCCCACAGGGTGGTGGCAATCAGCCCCAGCATTTT
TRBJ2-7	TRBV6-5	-	CASSPGLGGYEQYF	TGTGCCAGCAGTCCGGGACTCGGTGGATACGAGCAGTACTTC
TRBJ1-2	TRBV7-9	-	CASSLIQATYTF	TGTGCCAGCAGCTTAATTCAGGCCACCTACACCTTC
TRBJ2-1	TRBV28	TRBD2	CASSTPVERGHNEQFF	TGTGCCAGCAGTACCCCTGTGGAGCGGGGTCACAATGAGCAGTTCTTC
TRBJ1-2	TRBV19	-	CASSTRDFYGYTF	TGTGCCAGTAGTACCCGGGACTTCTATGGCTACACCTTC
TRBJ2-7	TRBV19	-	CARNSLYLKGDDEQYF	TGTGCCAGAAACTCATTATACCTCAAGGGGGACGACGAGCAGTACTTC
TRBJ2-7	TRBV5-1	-	CASSLGQDIYEQYF	TGCGCCAGCAGCTTGGGGCAGGATATCTACGAGCAGTACTTC
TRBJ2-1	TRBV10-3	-	CAISTSADPYNEQFF	TGTGCCATCAGTACCTCGGCGGATCCCTACAATGAGCAGTTCTTC
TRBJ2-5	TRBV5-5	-	CASSLGAQTQYF	TGTGCCAGCAGCTTGGGGGCACAGACCCAGTACTTC
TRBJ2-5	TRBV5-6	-	CASSLARSVQETQYF	TGTGCCAGCAGCTTGGCCAGGTCGGTACAAGAGACCCAGTACTTC
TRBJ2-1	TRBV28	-	CASSLFSRRGQNEQFF	TGTGCCAGCAGTTTATTTTCGAGGAGGGGGCAAAATGAGCAGTTCTTC
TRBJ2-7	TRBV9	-	CASSVEGGPAAHEQYF	TGTGCCAGCAGCGTCGAAGGAGGACCCGCTGCCCACGAGCAGTACTTC
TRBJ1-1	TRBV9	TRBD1	CASSVGIGQGTEAFF	TGTGCCAGCAGCGTAGGAATCGGACAGGGTACTGAAGCTTTCTTT
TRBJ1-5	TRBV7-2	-	CASSSDPQSNWGNQPQHF	TGTGCCAGCAGCTCAGATCCACAGAGCAATTGGGGCAATCAGCCCCAGCATTTT
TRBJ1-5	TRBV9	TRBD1	CASSASGTGDQPQHF	TGTGCCAGCAGCGCGTCCGGGACAGGTGATCAGCCCCAGCATTTT
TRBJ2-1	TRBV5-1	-	CASSLTVAGSNEQFF	TGCGCCAGCAGCTTAACTGTGGCCGGGTCCAATGAGCAGTTCTTC
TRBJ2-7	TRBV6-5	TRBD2	CASRPQRGVSYEQYF	TGTGCCAGCAGACCGCAGCGGGGCGTCTCCTACGAGCAGTACTTC
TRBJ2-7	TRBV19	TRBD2	CASSKGTSGFSSYEQYF	TGTGCCAGTAGCAAAGGGACTAGCGGATTCAGCTCCTACGAGCAGTACTTC
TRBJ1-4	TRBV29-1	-	CSAHEKGRGGEKLFF	TGCAGCGCCCACGAGAAGGGCCGGGGGGGAGAAAAACTGTTTTTT
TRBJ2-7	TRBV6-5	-	CASGAGYEQYF	TGTGCCAGCGGGGCGGGGTACGAGCAGTACTTC
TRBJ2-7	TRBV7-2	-	CASSLDGVGGSYEQYF	TGTGCCAGCAGCTTAGACGGAGTAGGGGGATCCTACGAGCAGTACTTC
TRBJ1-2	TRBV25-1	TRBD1	CASTQGGYGYTF	TGTGCCAGCACACAGGGGGGCTATGGCTACACCTTC
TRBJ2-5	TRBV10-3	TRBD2	CAIGTSGIPQYF	TGTGCCATCGGGACTAGCGGGATTCCCCAGTACTTC
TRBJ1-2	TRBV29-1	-	CSALEVDNYGYTF	TGCAGCGCCCTAGAAGTCGATAACTATGGCTACACCTTC
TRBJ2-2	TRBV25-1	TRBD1	CASSVPGGAAGELFF	TGTGCCAGCAGTGTCCCAGGGGGCGCAGCGGGGGAGCTGTTTTTT
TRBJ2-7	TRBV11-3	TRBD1	CASSSGQGYEQYF	TGTGCCAGCAGCTCCGGACAGGGCTACGAGCAGTACTTC
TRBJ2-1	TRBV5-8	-	CASSLGSRGVFF	TGTGCCAGCAGCTTGGGCTCCCGCGGGGTGTTCTTC
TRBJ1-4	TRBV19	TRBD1	CASSRRGTDNEKLFF	TGTGCCAGTAGTAGGCGCGGGACAGATAATGAAAAACTGTTTTTT
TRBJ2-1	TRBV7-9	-	CALGMAGTGDEQFF	TGTGCCTTGGGTATGGCGGGAACGGGAGATGAGCAGTTCTTC
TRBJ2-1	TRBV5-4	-	CASNTLRGTGSYNEQFF	TGTGCCAGCAACACTCTTCGTGGGACTGGCTCCTACAATGAGCAGTTCTTC
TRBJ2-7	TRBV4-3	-	CASSQDRGYEQYF	TGCGCCAGCAGCCAAGATAGGGGGTACGAGCAGTACTTC
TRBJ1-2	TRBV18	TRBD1	CASSPPGQGSFGYTF	TGTGCCAGCTCACCACCGGGACAGGGTAGTTTTGGCTACACCTTC
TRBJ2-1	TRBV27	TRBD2	CATQRDGRSSYNEQFF	TGTGCCACGCAGAGGGACGGGAGGTCCTCCTACAATGAGCAGTTCTTC
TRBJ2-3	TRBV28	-	CASTGHLSTDTQYF	TGTGCCAGCACGGGACACCTCAGCACAGATACGCAGTATTTT
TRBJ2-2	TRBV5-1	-	CASSLFLGTTGELFF	TGCGCCAGCAGCTTGTTTTTGGGGACAACCGGGGAGCTGTTTTTT
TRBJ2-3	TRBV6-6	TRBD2	CASSSGTSVTDTQYF	TGTGCCAGCAGCTCCGGGACTAGCGTAACGGATACGCAGTATTTT
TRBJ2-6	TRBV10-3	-	CAIRPGHLLGANVLTF	TGTGCCATCAGGCCGGGACACCTTCTTGGGGCCAACGTCCTGACTTTC
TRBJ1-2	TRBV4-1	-	CASSQDITDPYGYTF	TGCGCCAGCAGCCAAGATATAACAGACCCTTATGGCTACACCTTC
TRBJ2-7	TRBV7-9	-	CASSRFQGYEQYF	TGTGCCAGCAGCCGCTTCCAGGGCTACGAGCAGTACTTC
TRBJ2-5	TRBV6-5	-	CASSSLQGETQYF	TGTGCCAGCAGCTCGCTCCAGGGAGAGACCCAGTACTTC
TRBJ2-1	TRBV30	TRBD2	CAWSGLRTGTRKFF	TGTGCCTGGAGTGGACTCCGCACCGGGACTAGGAAGTTCTTC
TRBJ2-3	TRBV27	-	CASSPLPQGFGADTQYF	TGTGCCAGCAGTCCGCTCCCCCAGGGGTTTGGCGCAGATACGCAGTATTTT
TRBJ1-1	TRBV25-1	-	CASSDMGGITEAFF	TGTGCCAGCAGTGATATGGGAGGTATCACTGAAGCTTTCTTT
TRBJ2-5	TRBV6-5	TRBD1	CACGRGQETQYF	TGTGCCTGCGGAAGGGGGCAGGAGACCCAGTACTTC
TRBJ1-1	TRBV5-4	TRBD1	CASSPGTGAFRTNTEAFF	TGTGCCAGCAGCCCCGGGACAGGAGCTTTTAGGACGAACACTGAAGCTTTCTTT
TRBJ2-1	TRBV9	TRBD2	CASSAGTSGVNEQFF	TGTGCCAGCAGCGCAGGGACTAGCGGGGTAAATGAGCAGTTCTTC
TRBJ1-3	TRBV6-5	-	CASSYTQQGSGNTIYF	TGTGCCAGCAGTTATACCCAACAGGGTTCTGGAAACACCATATATTTT
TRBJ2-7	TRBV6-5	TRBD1	CASSYRDRRYEQYF	TGTGCCAGCAGTTACCGGGACAGGCGTTACGAGCAGTACTTC
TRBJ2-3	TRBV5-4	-	CASSRESGIADTQYF	TGTGCCAGCAGCCGAGAGTCAGGAATAGCAGATACGCAGTATTTT
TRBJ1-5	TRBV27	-	CASSTGRGNQPQHF	TGTGCCAGCAGTACGGGGAGGGGCAATCAGCCCCAGCATTTT
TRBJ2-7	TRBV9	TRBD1	CASNIGTGFEQYF	TGTGCCAGTAACATCGGGACAGGGTTCGAGCAGTACTTC